This TCR beta chain was sequenced in a study of blood T cell repertoires in COVID-19. Study-wide background: The origin of the acute and convalescent COVID-19 samples was the United States, Italy and Spain.

Between the trimmed V and J ends, which lost 2 bases and 6 bases, there was a span of 11 bases. The CDR3 sequence is 14 residues long. The germline CDR1 and CDR2 sequences are LGHDT and YNNKEL (reference sequence). Sequencing was performed with immunoSEQ multiplex PCR; in TCRdb, only in-frame clones are kept and a portion is missing. Of roughly 110,000 clones detected, approximately 80% appear once; the ten largest clones hold more than 13%. The sample taken for sequencing was peripheral blood. The gene calls are TRBV3-1 (or the pseudogene TRBV3-2) and TRBJ1-3; TRBD1 might be the D (6 bases). This clonotype was sampled from a woman aged 60-75 years with acute or convalescent COVID-19. The CDR3 reads CASSQHGDINTIYF. In DNA form, the CDR3 reads TGTGCCAGCAGCCAACATGGGGACATAAACACCATATATTTT.